A selection of T cell receptor beta chains follows, all from one sample in a study of beta chain features in type 1 diabetes. Clones were read by immunoSEQ multiplex PCR, and TCRdb kept only the in-frame ones, dropping some. The data hold approximately 37,000 clones, with approximately 60% observed a single time. The sequenced sample was Tregs from blood. The receptors come from a woman aged 30 to 39 in good health. CDR3s leave out the opening cysteine and the closing phenylalanine or tryptophan.

TRBJ2-3 | TRBV4-3 | ASSQDGTSGTDTQY
TRBJ2-7 | TRBV28 | ASSFHGTGDHEQY
TRBJ2-7 | TRBV7-2 | ASSLVGAAYEQY
TRBJ2-7 | TRBV29-1 | SVAGTGGREQY
TRBJ2-5 | TRBV15 | ASSGSLGETQY
TRBJ2-1 | TRBV5-4 | ASSLMLTDHYNEQF
TRBJ1-1 | TRBV4-2 | ASSQEIWENEAF
TRBJ1-2 | TRBV28 | ASSSLGSASRYGYT
TRBJ1-2 | TRBV4-2 | ASSQIHNYGYT
TRBJ1-1 | TRBV29-1 | SADRAYGVNTEAF
TRBJ1-5 | TRBV10-1 | ASSESGGQVKNQPQH
TRBJ2-2 | TRBV18 | ASSPVKDRAAGELF
TRBJ1-1 | TRBV5-4 | ASSFSSGTGYSEAF
TRBJ2-5 | TRBV28 | ASSPQAVGQETQY
TRBJ2-3 | TRBV7-9 | ASKVTGGTDTQY
TRBJ2-3 | TRBV2 | ASSEDRVADTQY
TRBJ2-7 | TRBV6-1 | ATTTGTVYEQY
TRBJ1-1 | TRBV7-9 | ASSLGGGEGTEAF
TRBJ2-7 | TRBV10-3 | AISDRGAVTYEQY
TRBJ2-2 | TRBV28 | ASRNGQTNTGELF
TRBJ1-5 | TRBV6-4 | ASSPDRGGNQPQH
TRBJ2-3 | TRBV28 | ASSQRHGDTQY
TRBJ2-7 | TRBV28 | ASSLSVAWEQY
TRBJ2-1 | TRBV29-1 | SVKAYDRRNEQF
TRBJ2-7 | TRBV11-2 | ASSLAGGSYEQY
TRBJ2-7 | TRBV30 | AWSVSSGGYEQY
TRBJ2-5 | TRBV28 | ASSLSGGGGQETQY
TRBJ2-1 | TRBV7-9 | ASSLATGSRYNEQF
TRBJ2-5 | TRBV9 | ASSVGGQGTQY
TRBJ2-1 | TRBV14 | ASSQDRLNEQF
TRBJ2-3 | TRBV7-2 | ASSPGQGTDTQY
TRBJ1-2 | TRBV28 | ASSFWDRANYGYT
TRBJ1-2 | TRBV7-2 | ASSRTGLWGYT
TRBJ2-2 | TRBV7-3 | ASSLRLAGGPPELF
TRBJ1-5 | TRBV30 | ASSDRASSQPQH
TRBJ2-2 | TRBV7-2 | ASSQVLAGGAGELF
TRBJ1-3 | TRBV7-2 | ASSLGGRGRNTIY
TRBJ1-2 | TRBV7-2 | ASSPGQGNYGYT
TRBJ2-7 | TRBV15 | ATSRDHSGRYEQY
TRBJ2-5 | TRBV4-2 | ASSQGGLAGGGETQY
TRBJ2-7 | TRBV7-9 | ASSLGGGPGITYEQY
TRBJ2-5 | TRBV7-2 | ASSAGQGGETQY
TRBJ2-1 | TRBV5-1 | ASGTSGVYNEQF
TRBJ2-7 | TRBV28 | ASRNTGGAEQY
TRBJ2-7 | TRBV29-1 | SVRGRLLEQY
TRBJ2-7 | TRBV4-3 | ASSQDSPGALLGEQY
TRBJ2-5 | TRBV28 | ASRSTGSQTQY
TRBJ2-2 | TRBV25-1 | ASSVYSGSGTGELF
TRBJ2-1 | TRBV4-3 | ASSHRSASGSSKQF
TRBJ2-5 | TRBV5-4 | ASSLGREETQY